This T cell receptor beta chain was sequenced during a study of PD-1 blockade in classical Hodgkin lymphoma (TCRdb year 2020). Some background on the complete study: Nivolumab dosing was 3 mg/kg intravenously every 2 weeks, continuing until either disease progression or unacceptable toxicity. To define a peripheral blood immune signature of response to PD-1 blockade in classical Hodgkin lymphoma, the study combined TCR beta sequencing with CyTOF.

What the study reported, not specific to this receptor: Only a single clinical trial cohort was studied, and what caused the repertoire differences, possibly disease activity or prior therapy, remained undefined. Baseline TCR diversity was reported to be lower in newly diagnosed patients than in healthy donors and to be lower still in relapsed/refractory patients. By C4D1, a significant rise was seen in CD4+ TCR diversity but not in CD8+ TCR diversity (p=0.0027 vs p=0.16), and the rise was most apparent among complete responders (p=0.02). Trial patients with a complete response had baseline diversity similar to that of newly diagnosed patients, while partial responders and progressors had significantly lower diversity. Diversity was lower in patients who began nivolumab less than 1 year after ASCT, so these patients were left out of later analyses to avoid confounding by immune reconstitution.

Only one count was recorded for this clone. The target of this receptor is not known. No base quality values were provided; no much bigger clone lies one nucleotide off. Genomic DNA was isolated using the Qiagen DNeasy kit from unsorted PBMCs as well as from negatively selected CD4+ and CD8+ fractions. TCR beta CDR3 regions were amplified by immunoSEQ multiplex PCR using primers annealing to V and J segments. A synthetic immune receptor repertoire was used to minimize amplification bias, and any residual bias was removed computationally once sequencing was done. The original pipeline was this. Repertoire diversity was quantified as the Shannon entropy index using custom Python scripts. Unsorted, CD4+ and CD8+ repertoires were examined separately, except in combined analyses, for which CD4+ and CD8+ sequences were merged in silico. A clone was considered expanded if an increase in frequency of at least 2-fold after treatment relative to C1D1 was found, and a pseudocount of 0.5 was applied to clones undetected at baseline. Singleton clones were defined as clones with 0 or 1 copy at C1D1, and non-singleton clones were defined as clones with 2 or more copies. Clones expanded in unsorted samples were assigned a CD4+, CD8+ or unknown annotation through matching of protein sequences in sorted samples from the same patient. Wilcoxon tests on paired samples were used to test diversity changes from C1D1 to C4D1. Imported from immuneACCESS, the table was reduced by TCRdb to in-frame sequences with V and J called. These copies leave out some clones; in studies compared against another copy, an unresolved V gene accounts for under half, and the cause of the remainder is not known. The V and J calls and clone size are taken from that table; D and trimming were inferred from the DNA. The sample table lists approximately 100,000 clones, 80% to 95% of them with a count of one. The top ten clones comprise 2.8% of the sample.

In the paper's terms, the time point label means: cycle 1 day 1 (C1D1), immediately before nivolumab initiation. Relapse after autologous stem cell transplantation had occurred in all trial patients, and cohorts A, B and C were distinguished by prior brentuximab vedotin exposure. The trial cohort was composed of 56 patients with relapsed/refractory classical Hodgkin lymphoma, for whom complete response, partial response or progressive disease was recorded as best overall response. In the multi-cohort phase II CheckMate 205 trial, trial patients received single-agent nivolumab. An independent review committee assessed best overall response using the 2007 International Working Group response criteria. Trial PBMCs were collected just before the start of nivolumab (C1D1) and during therapy at cycle 2 day 1 and cycle 4 day 1. Peripheral blood was collected in 8 mL Vacutainer Cell Preparation Tubes, from which PBMCs were isolated by centrifugation and then cryopreserved.

The receptor comes from a human donor with classical Hodgkin lymphoma. The sequencing used peripheral blood mononuclear cells (PBMCs), collected at baseline.

The CDR3 protein is CASSLDLFGELFF. The nucleotide sequence is TGTGCCAGCAGCTTAGATCTGTTCGGGGAGCTGTTTTTT. The rearrangement combines TRBV11-2 with TRBJ2-2; too little of a D gene remains to name it. The germline V gene supplies CDR1 SGHAT and CDR2 FQNNGV. V was cut back by 0 bases and J by 7 bases, leaving a gap of 6 bases between them. The CDR3 contains 13 residues, cysteine and phenylalanine counted. Only the CDR3 part of the read is kept: 39 bases, read in frame from the first base.